The 8 T cell receptor beta chains given below trace back to one sample, sequenced in a study of blood T cell repertoires in COVID-19 (dated by TCRdb to the early 2020s). The library was produced with the immunoSEQ multiplex PCR assay. TCRdb limited this immuneACCESS table to in-frame rearrangements with V and J called. A share of clones is missing; checked studies link under half to unresolved V genes, and the rest is unexplained. This sample comprises about 330,000 clones, 87% of them detected only once. The ten largest make up roughly a tenth of the sample. The sample consisted of peripheral blood. Receptors originate from a man aged 30 to 45 with COVID-19, enrolled during active disease.

This chain connects TRBV4-2 to TRBJ1-3; perhaps TRBD1 as D (5 bases). The CDR3 length is 15 residues. CDR1 and CDR2 from the germline V gene are LGHNA and YNFKEQ. Trimming took off 2 bases at V and 0 bases at J, with 8 bases between the two ends. The CDR3 reads CASSQIGASGNTIYF. The CDR3 DNA follows: TGTGCCAGCAGCCAAATAGGGGCCTCTGGAAACACCATATATTTT.

The V gene is TRBV27, the J gene TRBJ2-7; D is possibly TRBD2 (6 bases). Germline V CDR1 and CDR2: MNHEY, SMNVEV (reference sequence). Trimming took off 3 bases at V and 7 bases at J, with 19 bases between the two ends. This CDR3 comprises 15 residues. The CDR3: CASSFYGRSIGEQYF. In nucleotides, the CDR3 is TGTGCCAGCAGTTTTTATGGGAGGTCGATTGGGGAGCAGTACTTC.

The genes are TRBV7-9 and TRBJ1-4; no definite D call. The length of the CDR3 is 15 residues. Germline V gene sequence: CDR1 SEHNR, CDR2 FQNEAQ (reference sequence). Trimming removed 3 bases at V and 5 bases at J, with 13 bases between. The CDR3 sequence is CASSFGVRTNEKLFF. The CDR3 DNA is TGTGCCAGCAGCTTCGGGGTGCGGACCAATGAAAAACTGTTTTTT.

The V and J genes are TRBV6-2 or TRBV6-3 and TRBJ2-5, with TRBD2 matching 8 bases. CDR3 size: 14 residues. The trim removed 2 bases at V and 5 bases at J, leaving 4 bases unmatched. Germline CDR1 and CDR2: MNHEY and SVGEGT. CDR3 region: CASSYQRGWETQYF. For the CDR3, the DNA is TGTGCCAGCAGTTACCAGCGGGGGTGGGAGACCCAGTACTTC.

The chain is built from TRBV19 and TRBJ1-5, with D perhaps matching TRBD1 (5 bases). Germline CDR1 is LNHDA and CDR2 is SQIVND (reference sequence). The length of the CDR3 is 14 residues. Between the trimmed V and J ends, which lost 6 bases and 3 bases, there was a span of 12 bases. The CDR3 coding sequence is TGTGCCAGTAGAATCCGGGACTTCAATCAGCCCCAGCATTTT. This encodes CASRIRDFNQPQHF. The full variable domain, rest sourced from reference TRBV19 and TRBJ1-5, is DGGITQSPKYLFRKEGQNVTLSCEQNLNHDAMYWYRQDPGQGLRLIYYSQIVNDFQKGDIAEGYSVSREKKESFPLTVTSAQKNPTAFYLCASRIRDFNQPQHFGDGTRLSIL.

V gene TRBV7-2 combines with J gene TRBJ1-1; tentatively, D is TRBD1 (6 bases). Per germline, CDR1 SGHTA and CDR2 FQGNSA. The CDR3 covers 15 residues. V was clipped by 2 bases and J by 5 bases, with 15 bases between them. This CDR3 is CASSLLGFQGTEAFF. CDR3 bases: TGTGCCAGCAGCTTACTAGGTTTTCAGGGGACTGAAGCTTTCTTT.

The chain combines TRBV28 with TRBJ2-7; no definite D call. V was trimmed by 3 bases and J by 0 bases, leaving 9 bases between them. The CDR3 sequence is 14 residues long. The germline V gene has CDR1 MDHEN and CDR2 SYDVKM. CDR3 nucleotide sequence: TGTGCCAGCAGTTTGGCAGGCTCCTCCTACGAGCAGTACTTC. Amino acids: CASSLAGSSYEQYF.

This clone was seen just once. This chain's CDR3 is CASSGQGGESPQHF. CDR3 nucleotide sequence: TGTGCCAGCAGTGGACAGGGAGGAGAAAGTCCCCAGCATTTT. V is TRBV2 and J is TRBJ1-5, with 7 bases lining up with TRBD1. The CDR3 is 14 amino acids. The ends lost 4 bases at V and 10 bases at J; junction bases unmatched: 10. Germline CDR1 and CDR2: SNHLY and FYNNEI.